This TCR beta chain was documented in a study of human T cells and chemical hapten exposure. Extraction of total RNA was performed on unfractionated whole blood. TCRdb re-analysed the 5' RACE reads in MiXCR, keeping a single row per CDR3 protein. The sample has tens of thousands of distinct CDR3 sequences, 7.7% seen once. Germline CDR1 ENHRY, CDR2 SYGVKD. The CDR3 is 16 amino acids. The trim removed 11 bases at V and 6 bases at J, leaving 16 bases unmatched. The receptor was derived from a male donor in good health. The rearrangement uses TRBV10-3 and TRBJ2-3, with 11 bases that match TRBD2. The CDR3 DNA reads TGTGCCGCATTGCCCCAACTAGCGGGGGAAGGCGATACGCAGTATTTT. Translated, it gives CAALPQLAGEGDTQYF.